The 18 T cell receptor beta chains below were found in one sample sequenced in a study of T cell responses to AZD1222 COVID-19 vaccine. Assay used: immunoSEQ multiplex PCR; TCRdb lists only in-frame clones, some missing. The table shows fewer than 200,000 clones, with 85% to 90% occurring only once. The material sequenced was peripheral blood, taken 28 days after the second AZD1222 dose. The receptors derive from an adult who received the AZD1222 COVID-19 vaccine.

There are a few counts of this clone. The CDR3 loop reads CASSFGQQETQYF. The DNA of the CDR3 is TGTGCCAGCAGTTTTGGACAGCAAGAGACCCAGTACTTC. This chain connects TRBV6-5 to TRBJ2-5; tentative D call: TRBD1 (6 bases). The V gene's germline CDR1 is MNHEY and CDR2 SVGAGI. V was clipped by 4 bases and J by 2 bases, with 8 bases between them. The CDR3 covers 13 residues.

The chain is built from TRBV6-5 and TRBJ1-1; D perhaps matches TRBD1 (5 bases). CDR1 and CDR2 (germline): MNHEY, SVGAGI. V was clipped by 5 bases and J by 7 bases, with 8 bases between them. There are 11 residues in the CDR3. CDR3 region: CASSRTLEAFF. CDR3 coding DNA: TGTGCCAGCAGTCGGACACTTGAAGCTTTCTTT.

The chain recombines TRBV5-1 with TRBJ2-7; D is ambiguous. This CDR3 is built from 15 residues. Germline CDR1 and CDR2: SGHRS and YFSETQ. V was clipped by 1 base and J by 3 bases, with 14 bases between them. CDR3 amino acids: CASSLSRHILYEQYF. The CDR3 nucleotides are TGCGCCAGCAGCTTGAGTCGACACATTCTCTACGAGCAGTACTTC.

This chain links TRBV5-1 with TRBJ2-1, with 11 bases that match TRBD1. The V and J ends lost 1 base and 8 bases, in that order; junction bases with no gene match: 5. From germline, CDR1 is SGHRS and CDR2 YFSETQ. The CDR3 length is 15 residues. The CDR3: CASSLIGTGGDEQFF. DNA of the CDR3: TGCGCCAGCAGCTTGATCGGGACAGGGGGAGATGAGCAGTTCTTC.

This chain uses TRBV27 with TRBJ1-2, with D perhaps TRBD1 (5 bases). This CDR3 region has 16 residues. Germline CDR1 MNHEY, CDR2 SMNVEV (reference sequence). V lost 2 bases and J 3 bases, leaving 16 bases between the germline ends. In nucleotides, the CDR3 is TGTGCCAGCAGTTTAAACTTTGGCAGGGTGGACTATGGCTACACCTTC. The encoded protein is CASSLNFGRVDYGYTF.

CDR3 in amino acids: CASSPATGANVLTF. DNA for the CDR3: TGTGCCAGCTCACCAGCGACTGGGGCCAACGTCCTGACTTTC. This chain connects TRBV18 to TRBJ2-6; D not resolved. This CDR3 contains 14 residues. V was pared by 2 bases and J by 2 bases, with 4 bases between. The germline gives CDR1 KGHSH, CDR2 LQKENI.

The chain is built from TRBV30 and TRBJ2-7; perhaps TRBD2 as D (5 bases). This CDR3 comprises 12 residues. Trimming stripped 3 bases from V and 3 bases from J, with 9 bases between. The germline V gene encodes CDR1 GTSNPN and CDR2 SVGIG (reference sequence). CDR3 sequence reads: CAWRSRDYEQYF. In DNA form, the CDR3 reads TGTGCCTGGAGATCGAGGGACTACGAGCAGTACTTC.

The CDR3 sequence is CASSTTRGGTEAFF. The CDR3 DNA reads TGTGCCAGCAGCACCACGAGGGGAGGGACTGAAGCTTTCTTT. The J gene is TRBJ1-1, the V gene TRBV9, with a possible D match to TRBD1 (5 bases). Between the trimmed V and J ends, which lost 4 bases and 5 bases, there was a span of 15 bases. The CDR3 has 14 residues. Germline CDR1 SGDLS, CDR2 YYNGEE.

This clone is a singleton in its sample. This chain connects TRBV5-4 to TRBJ1-2; 8 positions agree with TRBD1. Germline CDR1 is SGHNT and CDR2 is YYREEE (reference sequence). CDR3 length equals 15 residues. J gave up 7 bases and V 4 bases, and 12 bases lay outside the gene matches. The CDR3 bases are TGTGCCAGCAGCGGGCTACAGGGGGTAAGGGGTGGCTACACCTTC. Residues: CASSGLQGVRGGYTF.

The chain couples TRBV6-5 to TRBJ1-5; perhaps TRBD1 as D (5 bases). This CDR3 is 14 amino acids long. Between the trimmed V and J ends, which lost 6 bases and 1 base, there was a span of 10 bases. Germline-derived CDR1 and CDR2 are MNHEY and SVGAGI. The CDR3 sequence is CASRPDRSNQPQHF. CDR3 bases: TGTGCCAGCAGACCCGACAGAAGCAATCAGCCCCAGCATTTT.

The CDR3 DNA is TGTGCCAGCAGTAGGCAGGGGGCTGGCGTAGCTTTCTTT. This gives the protein CASSRQGAGVAFF. This rearrangement joins TRBV5-6 to TRBJ1-1, with 8 bases aligning to TRBD1. Trimming removed 5 bases from V and 10 bases from J; junction bases left unmatched: 10. Germline values: CDR1 SGHDT, CDR2 YYEEEE. The CDR3 extends over 13 amino acids.

The gene calls are TRBV10-3 and TRBJ1-1; D call uncertain. The CDR3 runs to 13 residues. Germline V gene sequence: CDR1 ENHRY, CDR2 SYGVKD. Trimming took 7 bases from V and 0 from J, leaving 9 bases between them. The CDR3 sequence is CAITDVMNTEAFF. In nucleotides, the CDR3 is TGTGCCATCACAGACGTCATGAACACTGAAGCTTTCTTT.

The DNA of the CDR3 is TGTGCCAGCAGCTGGGACTTAGAAGCTTTCTTT. Residues: CASSWDLEAFF. V is TRBV5-5 and J is TRBJ1-1; D perhaps matches TRBD1 (5 bases). V lost 3 bases, J lost 8 bases, and 8 bases lay in between. Germline assignment: CDR1 SGHKS and CDR2 YYEKEE (reference sequence). The CDR3 is 11 residues long.

The J gene is TRBJ2-3, the V gene TRBV6-5; 10 nucleotides align to TRBD1. CDR3 length: 14 amino acids. V was clipped by 6 bases and J by 3 bases; unmatched bases: 3. Germline V gene lookup returns CDR1 MNHEY and CDR2 SVGAGI. The CDR3: CASSRGQGTDTQYF. The CDR3 nucleotides are TGTGCCAGCAGCCGGGGACAGGGGACAGATACGCAGTATTTT.

This chain links TRBV3-1 (or the pseudogene TRBV3-2) with TRBJ2-7; 10 bases align to TRBD2. The CDR3 loop spans 16 amino acids. Per the germline V gene, CDR1 is LGHDT and CDR2 is YNNKEL (reference sequence). Trimming removed 5 bases from V and 3 bases from J; junction bases left unmatched: 10. The CDR3 DNA sequence: TGTGCCAGCAGCTCCAGAACCAGCGGGGGGGTCTACGAGCAGTACTTC. The encoded protein is CASSSRTSGGVYEQYF.

The chain couples TRBV7-2 to TRBJ1-2; D remains unclear. Trimming cost V 4 bases and J 0 bases, with 0 bases left between them. The CDR3 has 11 amino acids. Germline CDR1 is SGHTA and CDR2 is FQGNSA. CDR3 DNA sequence: TGTGCCAGCAGCTCTAACTATGGCTACACCTTC. Protein sequence: CASSSNYGYTF.

This chain links TRBV3-1 (or the pseudogene TRBV3-2) with TRBJ1-2; maybe TRBD1 (5 bases). Between the trimmed V and J ends, which lost 4 bases and 0 bases, there was a span of 21 bases. The CDR3 covers 18 residues. The germline gives CDR1 LGHDT, CDR2 YNNKEL (reference sequence). This chain's CDR3 is CASSRQGAGLGSNYGYTF. The CDR3 bases are TGTGCCAGCAGCCGGCAGGGCGCTGGGCTGGGGTCTAACTATGGCTACACCTTC.

This clone was seen a few times. V and J are TRBV30 and TRBJ1-3; D remains unclear. The V gene lost 5 bases and the J gene lost 2 bases, with 10 bases spanning the gap. CDR1 GTSNPN and CDR2 SVGIG come from the germline V gene (reference sequence). This CDR3 is 13 amino acids long. CDR3: CAWPSSPGNTIYF. Here the CDR3 DNA reads TGTGCCTGGCCGTCGTCTCCTGGAAACACCATATATTTT.